These T cell receptor beta chains were read from a single sample in a study of blood T cell repertoires in COVID-19. The method was immunoSEQ multiplex PCR; TCRdb's version includes in-frame clones alone and lacks a portion of them. Of approximately 70,000 clones listed, 91% are singletons. Sequencing was carried out using peripheral blood. All receptors derive from a man aged 40-50 years with COVID-19, enrolled during active disease. The CDR3 runs from the conserved cysteine through the conserved F or W. The D gene is left open where the match is weak. Some rows have no size entry. The others give once, few or many, or a class for an expanded clone.

TRBJ1-2 | TRBD1 | TRBV4-2 | - | TGTGCCAGCAGCCAAGATAGACAGGGGCACTACTATGGCTACACCTTC | CASSQDRQGHYYGYTF
TRBJ1-5 | TRBD1 | TRBV30 | - | TGTGCCTGGAGTGATAAACAGGGGTATAGCAATCAGCCCCAGCATTTT | CAWSDKQGYSNQPQHF
TRBJ2-1 | - | TRBV7-9 | - | TGTGCCAGCAGCCCGTCTTTAGAGCAGTTCTTC | CASSPSLEQFF
TRBJ1-5 | - | TRBV7-8 | - | TGTGCCAGCAGCTTAGTTCGAAACAGGGACAATCAGCCCCAGCATTTT | CASSLVRNRDNQPQHF
TRBJ1-6 | TRBD1 | TRBV11-2 | - | TGTGCCAGCAGCTCGCAGGGGGCATGGAATAATTCACCCCTCCACTTT | CASSSQGAWNNSPLHF
TRBJ2-7 | - | TRBV9 | - | TGTGCCAGCAGCGTAGGGTCAGGGGGGTACGAGCAGTACTTC | CASSVGSGGYEQYF
TRBJ1-5 | TRBD1 | TRBV2 | once | TGTGCCAGCAGTCTGGACAGGGGGCGTGGGAGCAATCAGCCCCAGCATTTT | CASSLDRGRGSNQPQHF
TRBJ1-2 | - | TRBV5-5 | - | TGTGCCAGCAGCTTGGGGGTCACAGACTATGGCTACACCTTC | CASSLGVTDYGYTF
TRBJ1-2 | - | TRBV6-2/TRBV6-3 | - | TGTGCCAGCAGTTACCCCAAGACAGGAGGCTATGGCTACACCTTC | CASSYPKTGGYGYTF
TRBJ1-4 | - | TRBV5-1 | - | TGCGCCAGCAGCATAGAACCCGACAGATCTAATGAAAAACTGTTTTTT | CASSIEPDRSNEKLFF
TRBJ2-7 | - | TRBV10-3 | - | TGTGCCATCAGTGGACTTAGGGGGACCTCCTACGAGCAGTACTTC | CAISGLRGTSYEQYF
TRBJ2-7 | TRBD1 | TRBV30 | - | TGTGCCTGGAGTGTACCAGGGACAGGGGTCGCGGGCTACGAGCAGTACTTC | CAWSVPGTGVAGYEQYF
TRBJ1-6 | TRBD1 | TRBV3-1/TRBV3-2 | - | TGTGCCAGCCAGATCGGGACAGGTAATTCACCCCTCCACTTT | CASQIGTGNSPLHF